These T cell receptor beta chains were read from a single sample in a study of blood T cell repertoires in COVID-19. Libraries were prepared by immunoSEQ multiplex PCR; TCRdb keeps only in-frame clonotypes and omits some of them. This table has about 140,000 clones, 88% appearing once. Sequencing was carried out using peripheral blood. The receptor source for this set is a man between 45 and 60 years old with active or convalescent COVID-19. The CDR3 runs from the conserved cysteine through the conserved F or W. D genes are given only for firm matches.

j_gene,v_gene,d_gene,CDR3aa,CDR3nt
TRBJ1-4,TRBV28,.,CASSLVRAATNEKLFF,TGTGCCAGCAGTTTAGTCAGGGCCGCAACTAATGAAAAACTGTTTTTT
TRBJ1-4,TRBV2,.,CASNRGQSNEKLFF,TGTGCCAGCAACCGCGGACAGTCTAATGAAAAACTGTTTTTT
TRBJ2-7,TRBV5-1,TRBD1,CASSPGQGAYEQYF,TGCGCCAGCAGCCCTGGACAGGGGGCGTACGAGCAGTACTTC
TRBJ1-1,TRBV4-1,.,CASSQATSPHTEAFF,TGCGCCAGCAGCCAAGCCACATCTCCCCACACTGAAGCTTTCTTT
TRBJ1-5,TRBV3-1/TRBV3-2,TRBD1,CASSQEPDRGPYQPQHF,TGTGCCAGCAGCCAGGAACCGGACAGGGGACCCTATCAGCCCCAGCATTTT
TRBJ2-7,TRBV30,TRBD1,CACRDRIYEQYF,TGTGCCTGCCGGGACAGGATATACGAGCAGTACTTC
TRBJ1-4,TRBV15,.,CATSRDRGGEKLFF,TGTGCCACCAGCAGAGATAGGGGTGGAGAAAAACTGTTTTTT
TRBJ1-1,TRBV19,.,CASSTKLDSTGEAFF,TGTGCCAGTAGTACGAAATTGGACAGTACTGGTGAAGCTTTCTTT
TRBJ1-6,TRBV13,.,CASSLERSSYNSPLHF,TGTGCCAGCAGCTTAGAGAGGAGCTCCTATAATTCACCCCTCCACTTT
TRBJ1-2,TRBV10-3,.,CAISDPGVGGYGYTF,TGTGCCATCAGTGACCCCGGGGTGGGCGGCTATGGCTACACCTTC
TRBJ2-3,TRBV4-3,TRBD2,CASSHPRNGTSGSTDTQYF,TGCGCCAGCAGCCATCCGAGAAACGGGACTAGCGGGAGTACAGATACGCAGTATTTT
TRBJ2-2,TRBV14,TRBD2,CASSHHGLAGPTGELFF,TGTGCCAGCAGCCATCATGGACTAGCGGGGCCGACCGGGGAGCTGTTTTTT
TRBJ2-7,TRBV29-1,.,CSVEGLGGHSPYEQYF,TGCAGCGTTGAAGGTTTAGGGGGACACAGCCCCTACGAGCAGTACTTC